This T cell receptor beta chain was captured by sequencing in a study of blood T cell repertoires in COVID-19. Per the original methods: Reference gene primer amplification gave nucleated cell count estimates. Libraries were prepared by immunoSEQ multiplex PCR; TCRdb keeps only in-frame clonotypes and omits some of them. That table gives V, J and clone size, and the DNA gave D and trimming. The data show 300,000 to 400,000 clones, about 86% seen once. V was pared by 4 bases and J by 6 bases, with 3 bases of the junction left unmatched. The CDR3 extends over 16 amino acids. Per the germline V gene, CDR1 is LGHDT and CDR2 is YNNKEL (reference sequence).

The TCR originated in a woman in her forties with acute COVID-19. Material: PBMCs or T cells enriched from blood (not recorded which). The chain employs TRBV3-1 (or the pseudogene TRBV3-2) and TRBJ2-2; 15 nucleotides line up with TRBD2. The CDR3 DNA reads TGTGCCAGCAGCCCAGGACTAGCGGGAGGGGCCGGGGAGCTGTTTTTT. Amino acids: CASSPGLAGGAGELFF.